These T cell receptor beta chains were read from a single sample in a study of blood T cell repertoires in COVID-19. Sequencing was performed with immunoSEQ multiplex PCR; in TCRdb, only in-frame clones are kept and a portion is missing. The data show about 190,000 clones, around 80% seen once. Sequencing was done on a sample of peripheral blood. Source of these receptors: a man aged 45 to 65 who had recovered from COVID-19. The CDR3 runs from the conserved cysteine through the conserved F or W. The D gene is left open where the match is weak. The listing skips clone size in some rows; elsewhere it reads once, few, many or a size class.

TRBJ1-1 | TRBD1 | TRBV29-1 | NA | CSVTGTGARNTEAFF | TGCAGCGTTACCGGGACAGGGGCGCGGAACACTGAAGCTTTCTTT
TRBJ1-1 | NA | TRBV3-1/TRBV3-2 | NA | CASSQKGVREAFF | TGTGCCAGCAGCCAAAAGGGAGTACGTGAAGCTTTCTTT
TRBJ2-1 | NA | TRBV19 | once | CASSIDLGTPRPFF | TGTGCCAGTAGTATAGATCTGGGGACTCCGAGACCGTTCTTC
TRBJ2-7 | TRBD2 | TRBV6-4 | NA | CASSETGGHEQYF | TGTGCCAGCAGTGAGACGGGAGGACACGAGCAGTACTTC
TRBJ2-7 | NA | TRBV30 | NA | CACATGTLYEQYF | TGTGCCTGCGCGACAGGGACTCTTTACGAGCAGTACTTC
TRBJ2-3 | TRBD2 | TRBV7-3 | NA | CASSLKAGGSTDTQYF | TGTGCCAGCAGCTTAAAAGCGGGAGGGAGCACAGATACGCAGTATTTT
TRBJ2-5 | TRBD1 | TRBV4-3 | NA | CASSQGQGISETQYF | TGCGCCAGCAGCCAAGGACAGGGGATCTCAGAGACCCAGTACTTC
TRBJ2-7 | TRBD2 | TRBV10-3 | NA | CAISPGRDEQYF | TGTGCCATCAGCCCAGGGAGGGACGAGCAGTACTTC
TRBJ1-2 | TRBD1 | TRBV19 | few | CASRPPWGTGRKNYGYTF | TGTGCCAGTAGACCACCGTGGGGGACAGGGAGGAAAAACTATGGCTACACCTTC
TRBJ2-4 | NA | TRBV6-5 | once | CASSWGRGHPGGIQYF | TGTGCCAGCAGTTGGGGCAGGGGTCACCCGGGCGGAATTCAGTACTTC
TRBJ2-3 | TRBD2 | TRBV10-1 | NA | CASSESAGGGDTQYF | TGCGCCAGCAGTGAGTCGGCGGGAGGGGGAGATACGCAGTATTTT
TRBJ2-1 | TRBD2 | TRBV10-3 | NA | CAISPTSGDTYNEQFF | TGTGCCATCTCCCCGACTAGCGGGGACACCTACAATGAGCAGTTCTTC
TRBJ2-5 | NA | TRBV29-1 | few | CSVSLARQETQYF | TGCAGCGTTTCGCTAGCGAGACAAGAGACCCAGTACTTC
TRBJ1-5 | NA | TRBV18 | NA | CASSPDRGGWNQPQHF | TGTGCCAGCTCACCCGACAGAGGGGGATGGAATCAGCCCCAGCATTTT
TRBJ2-5 | NA | TRBV7-9 | NA | CASSSTGFQETQYF | TGTGCCAGCAGCTCGACAGGTTTTCAAGAGACCCAGTACTTC
TRBJ2-1 | TRBD2 | TRBV3-1/TRBV3-2 | NA | CASSPASGSSYNEQFF | TGTGCCAGCAGTCCGGCTAGCGGGAGCTCCTACAATGAGCAGTTCTTC
TRBJ1-5 | TRBD1 | TRBV20-1 | once | CSASRGQGGQPQHF | TGCAGTGCCAGTCGGGGACAGGGAGGTCAGCCCCAGCATTTT
TRBJ2-7 | TRBD2 | TRBV15 | NA | CATSRAGDEQYF | TGTGCCACCAGCCGAGCGGGAGACGAGCAGTACTTC
TRBJ2-4 | NA | TRBV28 | NA | CASSLGPKNIQYF | TGTGCCAGCAGTTTGGGGCCCAAAAACATTCAGTACTTC
TRBJ2-7 | TRBD1 | TRBV7-9 | few | CASKIGTGVREQYF | TGTGCCAGCAAGATCGGGACAGGGGTTCGCGAGCAGTACTTC
TRBJ2-7 | NA | TRBV19 | NA | CASTPQILSYEQYF | TGTGCCAGTACCCCGCAGATCCTCTCCTACGAGCAGTACTTC
TRBJ2-1 | TRBD1 | TRBV6-5 | few | CASSIGQGGAGQFF | TGTGCCAGCAGTATAGGACAGGGAGGCGCGGGGCAGTTCTTC